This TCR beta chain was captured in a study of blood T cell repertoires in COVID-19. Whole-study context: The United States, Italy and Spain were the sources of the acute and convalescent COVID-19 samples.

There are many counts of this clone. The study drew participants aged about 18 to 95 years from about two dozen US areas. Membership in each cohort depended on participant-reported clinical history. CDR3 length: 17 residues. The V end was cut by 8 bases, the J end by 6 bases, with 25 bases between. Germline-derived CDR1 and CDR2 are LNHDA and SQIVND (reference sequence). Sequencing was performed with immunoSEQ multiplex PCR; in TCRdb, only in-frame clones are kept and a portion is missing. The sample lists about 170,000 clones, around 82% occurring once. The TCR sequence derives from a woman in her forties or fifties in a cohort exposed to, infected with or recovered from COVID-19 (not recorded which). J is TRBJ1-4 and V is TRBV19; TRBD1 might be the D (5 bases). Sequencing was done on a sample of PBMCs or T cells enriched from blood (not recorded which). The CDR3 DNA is TGTGCCAGTCGGTCGGCAGGGAAGTCGGGAGGGGATGAAAAACTGTTTTTT. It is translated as CASRSAGKSGGDEKLFF.